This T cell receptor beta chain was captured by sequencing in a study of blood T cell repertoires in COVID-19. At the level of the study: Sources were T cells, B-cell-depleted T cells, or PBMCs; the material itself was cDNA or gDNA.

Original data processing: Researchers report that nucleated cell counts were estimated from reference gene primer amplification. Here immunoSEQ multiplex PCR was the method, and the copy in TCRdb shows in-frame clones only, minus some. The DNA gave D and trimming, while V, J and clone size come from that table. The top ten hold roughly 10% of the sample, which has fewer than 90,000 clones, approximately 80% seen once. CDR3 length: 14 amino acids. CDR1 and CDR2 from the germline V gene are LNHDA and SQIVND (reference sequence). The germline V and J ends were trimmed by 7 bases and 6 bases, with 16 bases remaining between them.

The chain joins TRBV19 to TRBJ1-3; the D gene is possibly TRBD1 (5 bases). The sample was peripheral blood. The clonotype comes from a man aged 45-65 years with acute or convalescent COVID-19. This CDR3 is CASTVGQAPNTIYF. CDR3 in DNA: TGTGCCAGTACCGTGGGGCAGGCCCCAAACACCATATATTTT.